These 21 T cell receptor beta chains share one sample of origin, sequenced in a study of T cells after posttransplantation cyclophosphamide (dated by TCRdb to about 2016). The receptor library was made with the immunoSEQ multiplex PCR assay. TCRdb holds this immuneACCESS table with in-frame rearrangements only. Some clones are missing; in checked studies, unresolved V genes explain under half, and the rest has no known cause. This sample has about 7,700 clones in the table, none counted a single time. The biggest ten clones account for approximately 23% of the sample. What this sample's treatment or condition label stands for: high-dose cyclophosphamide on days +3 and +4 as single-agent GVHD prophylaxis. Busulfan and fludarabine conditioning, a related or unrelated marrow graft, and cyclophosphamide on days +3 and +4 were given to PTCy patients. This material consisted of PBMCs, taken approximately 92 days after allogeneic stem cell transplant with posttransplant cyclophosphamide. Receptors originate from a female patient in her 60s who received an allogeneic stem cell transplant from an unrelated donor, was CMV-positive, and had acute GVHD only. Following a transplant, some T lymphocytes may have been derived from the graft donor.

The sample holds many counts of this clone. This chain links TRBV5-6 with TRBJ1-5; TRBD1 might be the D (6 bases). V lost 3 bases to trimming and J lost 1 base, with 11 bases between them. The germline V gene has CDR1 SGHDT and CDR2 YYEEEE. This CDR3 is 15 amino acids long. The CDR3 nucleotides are TGTGCCAGCAGCTACAAAGACAGGAGCAATCAGCCCCAGCATTTT. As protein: CASSYKDRSNQPQHF.

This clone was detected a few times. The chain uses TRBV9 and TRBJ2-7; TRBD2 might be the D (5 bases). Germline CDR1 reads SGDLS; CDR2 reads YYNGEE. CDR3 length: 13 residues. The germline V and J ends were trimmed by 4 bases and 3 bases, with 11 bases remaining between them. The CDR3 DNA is TGTGCCAGCAGCCCACAAACTAGCTACGAGCAGTACTTC. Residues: CASSPQTSYEQYF.

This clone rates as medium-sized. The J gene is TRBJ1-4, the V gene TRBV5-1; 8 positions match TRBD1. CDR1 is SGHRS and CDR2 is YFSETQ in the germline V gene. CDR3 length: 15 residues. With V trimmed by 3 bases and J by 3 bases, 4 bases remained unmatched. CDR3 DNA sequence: TGCGCCAGCAGCTCGGACAGGGTCCCTAATGAAAAACTGTTTTTT. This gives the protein CASSSDRVPNEKLFF.

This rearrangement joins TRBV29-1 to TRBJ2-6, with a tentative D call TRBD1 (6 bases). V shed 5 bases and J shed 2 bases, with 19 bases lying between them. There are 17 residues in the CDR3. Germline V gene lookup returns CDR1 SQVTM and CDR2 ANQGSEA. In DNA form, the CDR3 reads TGCAGCGTTCTCTCGTGGGGCAGGGGTACTGGGGCCAACGTCCTGACTTTC. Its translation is CSVLSWGRGTGANVLTF.

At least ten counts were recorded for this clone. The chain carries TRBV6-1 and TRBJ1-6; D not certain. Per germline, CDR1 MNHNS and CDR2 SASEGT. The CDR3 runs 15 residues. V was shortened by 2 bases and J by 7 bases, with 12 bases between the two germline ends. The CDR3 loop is CASSESGIENSPLHF. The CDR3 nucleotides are TGTGCCAGCAGTGAATCAGGTATCGAGAATTCACCCCTCCACTTT.

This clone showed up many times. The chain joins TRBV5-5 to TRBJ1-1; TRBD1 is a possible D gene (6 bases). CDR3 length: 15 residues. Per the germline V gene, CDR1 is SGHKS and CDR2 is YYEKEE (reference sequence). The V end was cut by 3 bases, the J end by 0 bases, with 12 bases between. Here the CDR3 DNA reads TGTGCCAGCAGCTCTTTCGACAGGATGAACACTGAAGCTTTCTTT. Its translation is CASSSFDRMNTEAFF. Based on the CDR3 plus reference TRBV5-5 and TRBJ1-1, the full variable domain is DAGVTQSPTHLIKTRGQQVTLRCSPISGHKSVSWYQQVLGQGPQFIFQYYEKEERGRGNFPDRFSARQFPNYSSELNVNALLLGDSALYLCASSSFDRMNTEAFFGQGTRLTVV.

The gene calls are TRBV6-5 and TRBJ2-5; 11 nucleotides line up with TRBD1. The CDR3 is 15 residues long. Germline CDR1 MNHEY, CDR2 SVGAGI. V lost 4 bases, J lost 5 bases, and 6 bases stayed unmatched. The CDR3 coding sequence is TGTGCCAGCAGTTCGGACAGGGGGCAGAGGGAGACCCAGTACTTC. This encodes CASSSDRGQRETQYF.

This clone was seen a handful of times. The CDR3 region has the DNA TGTGCCAGCAGAGGACAGGGTATAGATGGCTACACCTTC. Its translation is CASRGQGIDGYTF. The chain carries TRBV2 and TRBJ1-2; 8 nucleotides match TRBD1. With V trimmed by 6 bases and J by 6 bases, 6 bases remained unmatched. This CDR3 has 13 amino acids. CDR1 is SNHLY, CDR2 FYNNEI, per germline.

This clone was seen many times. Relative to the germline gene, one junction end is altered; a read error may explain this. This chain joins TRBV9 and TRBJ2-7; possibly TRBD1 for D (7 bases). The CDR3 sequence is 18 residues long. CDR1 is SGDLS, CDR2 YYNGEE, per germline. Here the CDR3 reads CASSVDHAGPGGSYEQYF. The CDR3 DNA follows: TGTGCCAGCAGCGTAGATCATGCCGGGCCAGGGGGGTCCTATGAGCAGTACTTC.

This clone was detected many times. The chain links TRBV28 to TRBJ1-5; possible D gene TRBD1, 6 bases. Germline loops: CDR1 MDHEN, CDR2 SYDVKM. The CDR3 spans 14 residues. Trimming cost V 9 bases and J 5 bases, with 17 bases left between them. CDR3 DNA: TGTGCCAGTCTGGGATTACAGGGCCATCAGCCCCAGCATTTT. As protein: CASLGLQGHQPQHF.

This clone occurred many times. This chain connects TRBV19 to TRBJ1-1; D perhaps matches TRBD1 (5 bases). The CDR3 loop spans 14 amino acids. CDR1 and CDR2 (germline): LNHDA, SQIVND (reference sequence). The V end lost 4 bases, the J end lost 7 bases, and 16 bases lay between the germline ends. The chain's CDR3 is CASSNRRGTLEAFF. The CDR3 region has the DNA TGTGCCAGTAGTAATAGGCGGGGGACCCTTGAAGCTTTCTTT.

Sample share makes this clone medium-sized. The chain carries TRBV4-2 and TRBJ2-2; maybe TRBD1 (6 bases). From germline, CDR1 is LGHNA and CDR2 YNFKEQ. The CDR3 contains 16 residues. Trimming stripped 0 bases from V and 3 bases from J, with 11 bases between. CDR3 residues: CASSQDQDSHTGELFF. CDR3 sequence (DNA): TGTGCCAGCAGCCAAGATCAGGACAGCCACACCGGGGAGCTGTTTTTT.

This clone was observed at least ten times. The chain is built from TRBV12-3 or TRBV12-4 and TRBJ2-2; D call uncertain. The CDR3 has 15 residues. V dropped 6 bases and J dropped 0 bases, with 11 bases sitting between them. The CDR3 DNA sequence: TGTGCCAGCAGCCAAGTCCCAGCGAACACCGGGGAGCTGTTTTTT. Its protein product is CASSQVPANTGELFF.

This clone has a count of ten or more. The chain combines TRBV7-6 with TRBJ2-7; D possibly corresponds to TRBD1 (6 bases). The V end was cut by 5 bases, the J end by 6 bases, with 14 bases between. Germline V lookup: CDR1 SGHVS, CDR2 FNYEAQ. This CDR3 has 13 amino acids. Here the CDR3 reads CASSQDQGTEQYF. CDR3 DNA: TGTGCCAGCAGCCAGGACCAGGGGACCGAGCAGTACTTC. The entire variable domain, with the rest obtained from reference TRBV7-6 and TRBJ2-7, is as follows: GAGVSQSPRYKVTKRGQDVALRCDPISGHVSLYWYRQALGQGPEFLTYFNYEAQQDKSGLPNDRFSAERPEGSISTLTIQRTEQRDSAMYRCASSQDQGTEQYFGPGTRLTVT.

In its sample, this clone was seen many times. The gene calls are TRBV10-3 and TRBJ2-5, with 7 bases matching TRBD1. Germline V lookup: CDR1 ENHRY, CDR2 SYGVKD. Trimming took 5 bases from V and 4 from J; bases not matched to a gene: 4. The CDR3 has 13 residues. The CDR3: CAISNPGGETQYF. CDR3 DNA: TGTGCCATCAGTAACCCAGGGGGAGAGACCCAGTACTTC.

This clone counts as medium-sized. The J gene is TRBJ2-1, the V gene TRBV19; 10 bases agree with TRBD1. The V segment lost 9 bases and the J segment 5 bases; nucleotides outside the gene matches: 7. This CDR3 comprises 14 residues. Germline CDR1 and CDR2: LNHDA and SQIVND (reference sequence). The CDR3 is CASPQGTGDNEQFF. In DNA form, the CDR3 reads TGTGCCAGCCCACAAGGGACAGGGGACAATGAGCAGTTCTTC.

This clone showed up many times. Here the CDR3 reads CASGTGIIGELFF. DNA for the CDR3: TGTGCCAGCGGGACAGGGATCATCGGGGAGCTGTTTTTT. J is TRBJ2-2 and V is TRBV19; TRBD1 agrees at 9 bases. CDR1 is LNHDA, CDR2 SQIVND, per germline (reference sequence). J gave up 7 bases and V 9 bases, and 6 bases lay outside the gene matches. This CDR3 region has 13 residues.

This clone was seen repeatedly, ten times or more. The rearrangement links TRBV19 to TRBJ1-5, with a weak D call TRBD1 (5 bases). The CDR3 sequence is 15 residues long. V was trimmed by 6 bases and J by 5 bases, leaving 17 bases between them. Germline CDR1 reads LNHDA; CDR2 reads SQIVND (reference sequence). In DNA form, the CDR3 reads TGTGCCAGTAGGAGGACCCAGGGAGGGTATCAGCCCCAGCATTTT. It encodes CASRRTQGGYQPQHF.

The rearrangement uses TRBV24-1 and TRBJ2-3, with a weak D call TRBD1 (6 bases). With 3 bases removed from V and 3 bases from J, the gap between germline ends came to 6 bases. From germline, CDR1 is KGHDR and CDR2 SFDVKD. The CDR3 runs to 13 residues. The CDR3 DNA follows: TGTGCCACCAGTGATACAGGGACAGATACGCAGTATTTT. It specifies CATSDTGTDTQYF.

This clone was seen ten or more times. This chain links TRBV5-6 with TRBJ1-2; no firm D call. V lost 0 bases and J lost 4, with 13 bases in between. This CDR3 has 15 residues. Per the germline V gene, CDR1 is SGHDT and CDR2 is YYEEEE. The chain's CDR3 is CASSLDALTRYGYTF. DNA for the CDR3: TGTGCCAGCAGCTTGGATGCCCTGACTCGCTATGGCTACACCTTC. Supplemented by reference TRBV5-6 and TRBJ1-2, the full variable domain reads DAGVTQSPTHLIKTRGQQVTLRCSPKSGHDTVSWYQQALGQGPQFIFQYYEEEERQRGNFPDRFSGHQFPNYSSELNVNALLLGDSALYLCASSLDALTRYGYTFGSGTRLTVV.

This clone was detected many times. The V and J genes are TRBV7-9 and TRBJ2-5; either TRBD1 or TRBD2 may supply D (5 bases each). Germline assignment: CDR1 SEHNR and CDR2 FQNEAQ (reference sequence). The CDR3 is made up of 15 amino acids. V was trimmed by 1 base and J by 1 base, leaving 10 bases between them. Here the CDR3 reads CASSLESRGQETQYF. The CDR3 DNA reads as TGTGCCAGCAGCTTAGAGTCGAGGGGCCAAGAGACCCAGTACTTC.